These 28 T cell receptor beta chains came from one sample sequenced in a study of cytomegalovirus exposure and HLA in healthy donors. A multiplex PCR was run with 60 Vbeta primers and 13 Jbeta primers. Repertoires were generated with immunoSEQ multiplex PCR, while TCRdb's copy carries only in-frame clones and drops some. Here the sample spans around 180,000 clones, 60% to 85% being singletons. Sequencing was performed on PBMCs. These receptors were collected from a middle-aged woman in good health and CMV-seronegative.

The chain joins TRBV6-4 to TRBJ1-1; D is undetermined. V shed 6 bases and J shed 3 bases, with 11 bases lying between them. CDR1 and CDR2 (germline): MRHNA, SNTAGT. This CDR3 has 13 residues. The chain's CDR3 is CASSGEVHTEAFF. Written as DNA, the CDR3 is TGTGCCAGCAGCGGGGAGGTTCACACTGAAGCTTTCTTT.

This clone was seen only once. The chain joins TRBV12-5 to TRBJ2-7; 10 positions agree with TRBD2. CDR1 LGHNT and CDR2 FRNRAP come from the germline V gene. This CDR3 has 15 amino acids. Germline trimming cut 2 bases from V and 2 bases from J; bases unmatched to any gene: 3. CDR3 sequence reads: CASGLRTSGTYEQYF. The CDR3 DNA follows: TGTGCTAGTGGTTTGCGGACTAGCGGAACCTACGAGCAGTACTTC.

This chain joins TRBV11-1 and TRBJ2-3; D remains unclear. Trimming removed 2 bases at V and 3 bases at J, with 12 bases between. CDR1 is SGHAT and CDR2 is FQDESV in the germline V gene (reference sequence). The CDR3 length is 15 residues. The CDR3 sequence is CASSLLAASTDTQYF. As DNA, the CDR3 is TGTGCCAGCAGCTTACTGGCGGCGAGTACAGATACGCAGTATTTT.

The DNA of the CDR3 is TGTGCCAGTAGTATGCGAGGGACTAATGAAAAACTGTTTTTT. This translates into CASSMRGTNEKLFF. The V and J genes are TRBV19 and TRBJ1-4; D not certain. The V gene lost 3 bases and the J gene lost 2 bases, with 7 bases spanning the gap. This CDR3 region has 14 residues. The germline gives CDR1 LNHDA, CDR2 SQIVND (reference sequence).

This clone has only a few counts. The genes are TRBV30 and TRBJ2-2, with D perhaps TRBD2 (6 bases). The CDR3 is 14 amino acids. V lost 5 bases, J lost 0 bases, and 10 bases lay in between. CDR1 is GTSNPN and CDR2 is SVGIG in the germline V gene (reference sequence). CDR3 protein: CAWGRHPNTGELFF. In DNA, the CDR3 is TGTGCCTGGGGGAGGCATCCGAACACCGGGGAGCTGTTTTTT.

The chain couples TRBV5-1 to TRBJ2-5; 11 bases map to TRBD2. Germline V gene data show CDR1 as SGHRS and CDR2 as YFSETQ. V trimming: 7 bases; J trimming: 3 bases; junction bases outside the gene matches: 5. The CDR3 sequence is 14 residues long. CDR3 nucleotides: TGCGCCAGCGGCCGGGGACTAGCGGAAGAGACCCAGTACTTC. Amino acid sequence: CASGRGLAEETQYF. The whole variable domain, remainder taken from reference TRBV5-1 and TRBJ2-5, is KAGVTQTPRYLIKTRGQQVTLSCSPISGHRSVSWYQQTPGQGLQFLFEYFSETQRNKGNFPGRFSGRQFSNSRSEMNVSTLELGDSALYLCASGRGLAEETQYFGPGTRLLVL.

The sample holds one count of this clone. J is TRBJ2-1 and V is TRBV30; the match to TRBD2 covers 13 bases. The V gene end was trimmed by 3 bases and the J gene end by 11 bases; junction bases not matched to a gene: 7. This CDR3 comprises 14 residues. Germline assignment: CDR1 GTSNPN and CDR2 SVGIG (reference sequence). CDR3 nucleotide sequence: TGTGCCTGGAGCCCAGGACTAGCGGGAGCCAAGCAGTTCTTC. Encoded protein: CAWSPGLAGAKQFF.

The chain is built from TRBV9 and TRBJ2-7; D remains unclear. This CDR3 is 15 amino acids long. From germline, CDR1 is SGDLS and CDR2 YYNGEE. V shed 0 bases and J shed 0 bases, with 10 bases lying between them. CDR3 in DNA: TGTGCCAGCAGCGTAGATCAAGCTTCCTCCTACGAGCAGTACTTC. Translating gives CASSVDQASSYEQYF.

This clone came up a few times. The chain recombines TRBV5-6 with TRBJ1-4, with unresolved D. Per germline, CDR1 SGHDT and CDR2 YYEEEE. The CDR3 contains 12 residues. V gave up 2 bases and J gave up 7 bases, with 6 bases separating them. This chain's CDR3 is CASSFGGEKLFF. In nucleotides, the CDR3 is TGTGCCAGCAGCTTTGGCGGTGAAAAACTGTTTTTT.

The count of this clone is one. The CDR3 sequence: CASSQISREKLFF. The DNA for the CDR3 is TGCGCCAGCAGCCAAATATCACGGGAAAAACTGTTTTTT. The chain combines TRBV4-3 with TRBJ1-4; D not certain. The CDR3 extends over 13 amino acids. V lost 2 bases, J lost 8 bases, and 9 bases lay in between. Germline CDR1 reads LGHNA; CDR2 reads YSLEER.

The chain carries TRBV7-2 and TRBJ1-2; D possibly corresponds to TRBD1 (5 bases). CDR1 and CDR2 (germline): SGHTA, FQGNSA. This CDR3 spans 14 amino acids. V was clipped by 5 bases and J by 4 bases, with 14 bases between them. The CDR3 region is CASSQNRISYGYTF. CDR3 in DNA: TGTGCCAGCAGCCAGAACAGGATCAGCTATGGCTACACCTTC.

The rearrangement links TRBV27 to TRBJ2-2; 11 bases are a match to TRBD2. V lost 7 bases to trimming and J lost 6 bases; unmatched junction nucleotides: 16. CDR3 length: 18 residues. Germline CDR1 and CDR2: MNHEY and SMNVEV (reference sequence). The CDR3: CASTPWGVAGGRAGELFF. DNA for the CDR3: TGTGCCAGCACCCCCTGGGGGGTAGCGGGAGGGCGCGCCGGGGAGCTGTTTTTT.

The rearrangement links TRBV6-1 to TRBJ1-1; tentatively, D is TRBD1 (6 bases). V was pared by 7 bases and J by 1 base, with 16 bases between. Germline values: CDR1 MNHNS, CDR2 SASEGT. The CDR3 has 15 residues. The CDR3 nucleotides are TGTGCCAGCATGGTGGACGGGACAAGGAACACTGAAGCTTTCTTT. Its protein product is CASMVDGTRNTEAFF.

The gene calls are TRBV7-9 and TRBJ2-1, with 9 positions matching TRBD2. Per the germline V gene, CDR1 is SEHNR and CDR2 is FQNEAQ (reference sequence). There are 19 residues in the CDR3. V shed 5 bases and J 2 bases; nucleotides not matched to a gene: 16. This chain's CDR3 is CASSRPGLAGLAPYNEQFF. The CDR3 DNA reads as TGTGCCAGCAGCCGTCCGGGGCTAGCGGGATTGGCCCCCTACAATGAGCAGTTCTTC.

The chain links TRBV2 to TRBJ2-1; tentative D call: TRBD1 (6 bases). The CDR3 has 14 residues. Trimming pared 8 bases from V and 3 bases from J, leaving 14 bases between. The germline gives CDR1 SNHLY, CDR2 FYNNEI. The CDR3 sequence is CASRDTFIYNEQFF. The CDR3 coding sequence is TGTGCCAGCCGGGACACCTTTATCTACAATGAGCAGTTCTTC. Variable domain in full (rest from reference TRBV2 and TRBJ2-1): EPEVTQTPSHQVTQMGQEVILRCVPISNHLYFYWYRQILGQKVEFLVSFYNNEISEKSEIFDDQFSVERPDGSNFTLKIRSTKLEDSAMYFCASRDTFIYNEQFFGPGTRLTVL.

In its sample, this clone was seen a few times. The rearrangement uses TRBV7-2 and TRBJ2-2; D possibly corresponds to TRBD2 (5 bases). The V end lost 5 bases, the J end lost 0 bases, and 10 bases lay between the germline ends. Germline loops: CDR1 SGHTA, CDR2 FQGNSA. This CDR3 has 15 amino acids. Here the CDR3 reads CASSSELANTGELFF. The CDR3 nucleotides read TGTGCCAGCAGCAGCGAACTAGCGAACACCGGGGAGCTGTTTTTT.

This clone occurred once. The chain carries TRBV5-6 and TRBJ2-7, with 9 bases matching TRBD2. Germline V lookup: CDR1 SGHDT, CDR2 YYEEEE. The CDR3 totals 15 residues. The V segment lost 0 bases and the J segment 0 bases; nucleotides outside the gene matches: 1. CDR3 sequence reads: CASSLALAGSYEQYF. In DNA form, the CDR3 reads TGTGCCAGCAGCTTGGCACTAGCGGGCTCCTACGAGCAGTACTTC.

The rearrangement uses TRBV6-5 and TRBJ2-7; 7 nucleotides align to TRBD2. The CDR3 sequence is 13 residues long. The V gene end was trimmed by 7 bases and the J gene end by 1 base; junction bases not matched to a gene: 4. The V gene's germline CDR1 is MNHEY and CDR2 SVGAGI. CDR3 coding DNA: TGTGCCAGCAAGTGGGAGGGGTCCTACGAGCAGTACGTC. It encodes CASKWEGSYEQYV.

The J gene is TRBJ2-2, the V gene TRBV7-9; the match to TRBD1 covers 7 bases. J was trimmed by 5 bases and V by 5 bases; bases with no gene match: 17. CDR1 and CDR2 (germline): SEHNR, FQNEAQ (reference sequence). This CDR3 has 18 residues. CDR3 in amino acids: CASSTDREFQRTTGELFF. CDR3 DNA sequence: TGTGCCAGCAGCACTGACAGGGAATTTCAGCGAACTACCGGGGAGCTGTTTTTT.

The V gene is TRBV30, the J gene TRBJ1-2, with 8 positions matching TRBD1. This CDR3 is built from 16 residues. Trimming removed 4 bases from V and 5 bases from J; junction bases left unmatched: 15. Germline V CDR1 and CDR2: GTSNPN, SVGIG (reference sequence). The chain's CDR3 is CAWNLAGGRPLYGYTF. The DNA of the CDR3 is TGTGCCTGGAATTTGGCAGGGGGCCGTCCCTTGTATGGCTACACCTTC.

The chain carries TRBV5-4 and TRBJ1-1; 8 bases match TRBD1. The CDR3 is 16 amino acids. Germline trimming cut 0 bases from V and 4 bases from J; bases unmatched to any gene: 8. Germline assignment: CDR1 SGHNT and CDR2 YYREEE (reference sequence). CDR3 bases: TGTGCCAGCAGCTTGGAGGCAGGGGGCGGAGGCACTGAAGCTTTCTTT. The encoded protein is CASSLEAGGGGTEAFF.

In its sample, this clone was seen once. The V and J genes are TRBV5-6 and TRBJ2-5; 7 nucleotides line up with TRBD2. The CDR3 runs to 16 residues. V lost 0 bases and J lost 4; bases outside the gene matches: 9. Looked up from germline, CDR1 is SGHDT and CDR2 is YYEEEE. In DNA, the CDR3 is TGTGCCAGCAGCTTGGTTCGGACGACGGGAGGAGAGACCCAGTACTTC. Protein: CASSLVRTTGGETQYF.

The chain joins TRBV7-2 to TRBJ2-7; no definite D call. Trimming stripped 2 bases from V and 1 base from J, with 9 bases between. The germline CDR1 and CDR2 sequences are SGHTA and FQGNSA. This CDR3 spans 14 amino acids. The chain's CDR3 is CASSLSSSSYEQYF. The CDR3 DNA sequence: TGTGCCAGCAGCTTAAGTTCTAGTTCCTACGAGCAGTACTTC.

V and J are TRBV28 and TRBJ1-1, with D perhaps matching TRBD1 (6 bases). V shed 1 base and J shed 5 bases, with 11 bases lying between them. Germline V gene lookup returns CDR1 MDHEN and CDR2 SYDVKM. This CDR3 comprises 14 residues. The CDR3 loop reads CASSLSGGQTEAFF. Here the CDR3 DNA reads TGTGCCAGCAGTTTATCGGGGGGGCAAACTGAAGCTTTCTTT. Combining the CDR3 with reference TRBV28 and TRBJ1-1 gives the whole variable domain DVKVTQSSRYLVKRTGEKVFLECVQDMDHENMFWYRQDPGLGLRLIYFSYDVKMKEKGDIPEGYSVSREKKERFSLILESASTNQTSMYLCASSLSGGQTEAFFGQGTRLTVV.

The rearrangement uses TRBV2 and TRBJ2-5; D is possibly TRBD2 (6 bases). With 6 bases removed from V and 4 bases from J, the gap between germline ends came to 15 bases. There are 14 residues in the CDR3. Germline V gene data show CDR1 as SNHLY and CDR2 as FYNNEI. Here the CDR3 reads CASRSGPPVETQYF. DNA of the CDR3: TGTGCCAGCAGGAGCGGGCCCCCTGTAGAGACCCAGTACTTC.

V and J are TRBV5-1 and TRBJ1-5, with unresolved D. V was trimmed by 0 bases and J by 0 bases, leaving 4 bases between them. CDR3 length equals 14 residues. The germline V gene has CDR1 SGHRS and CDR2 YFSETQ. The CDR3 DNA reads as TGCGCCAGCAGCTTGGACGGTAGCAATCAGCCCCAGCATTTT. Amino acids: CASSLDGSNQPQHF.

This clone was recorded only once. At the DNA level, this CDR3 is encoded by other sequences in the same sample as well. The chain links TRBV14 to TRBJ1-2; TRBD1 aligns across 10 bases. The germline CDR1 and CDR2 sequences are SGHDN and FVKESK. The length of the CDR3 is 13 residues. Trimming removed 4 bases from V and 5 bases from J; junction bases left unmatched: 1. The CDR3: CASSPGQGYGYTF. The DNA for the CDR3 is TGTGCCAGCAGCCCGGGACAGGGGTATGGCTACACCTTC.

The chain has TRBV11-3 and TRBJ1-1; D gene ambiguous. Germline-derived CDR1 and CDR2 are SGHNT and YENEEA. The V end lost 5 bases, the J end lost 2 bases, and 12 bases lay between the germline ends. The CDR3 sequence is 14 residues long. This CDR3 is CASSLLQDNTEAFF. In DNA, the CDR3 is TGTGCCAGCAGCCTTCTCCAGGATAACACTGAAGCTTTCTTT.